The entry that follows covers one T cell receptor beta chain sequence. Its antigen is undetermined. Per sample, extraction of total RNA gave at least 6 micrograms in every case. This sample is drawn from a study of blood T cells in healthy people across ages. Study in general: There was about one barcoded beta molecule captured by template switching per two T cells. General observations from the study: Long-lived donors exceeded aged donors in naive CD4+ cells and diversity. What prevented conclusive comparison of naive and antigen-experienced cells was that PBMCs were unsorted.

Primed by a sample-barcoded 5' primer and a J-beta primer mix, a second PCR proceeded for 7 to 11 cycles. MiXCR, run by TCRdb on the 5' RACE reads, gives a single entry per CDR3 protein. The data contain 890,000 or so distinct CDR3 sequences, under 80% of them singletons. The germline CDR1 and CDR2 sequences are DFQATT and SNEGSKA (reference sequence). Trimming took 3 bases from V and 6 from J; bases not matched to a gene: 8. This CDR3 comprises 14 residues. The rearrangement uses TRBV20-1 and TRBJ2-7; 10 bases map to TRBD1. The sequenced material came from blood. The source is a man younger than 45 in good health. CDR3 in DNA: TGCAGTGCTAGTCCCGGGACAGGGGTCTCCGAGCAGTACTTC. Protein product: CSASPGTGVSEQYF.